This T cell receptor (beta chain) was obtained from a study of control samples from healthy donors and cancer patients. Generated by immunoSEQ multiplex PCR, the TCRdb table keeps only in-frame clones and is missing some. In the table there are tens of thousands of clones, more than 70% of which are singletons. The clonotype was recovered from a man aged 50 or older in good health. Sequenced: blood.

Here the CDR3 DNA reads TGCAGTGCTAGTAGAGGGGGCGTCCGTGGCTACACCTTC. Protein: CSASRGGVRGYTF. The V and J genes are TRBV20-1 and TRBJ1-2, with 7 bases aligning to TRBD1. Germline V gene data show CDR1 as DFQATT and CDR2 as SNEGSKA (reference sequence). The CDR3 is 13 amino acids. J gave up 7 bases and V 3 bases, and 8 bases lay outside the gene matches.